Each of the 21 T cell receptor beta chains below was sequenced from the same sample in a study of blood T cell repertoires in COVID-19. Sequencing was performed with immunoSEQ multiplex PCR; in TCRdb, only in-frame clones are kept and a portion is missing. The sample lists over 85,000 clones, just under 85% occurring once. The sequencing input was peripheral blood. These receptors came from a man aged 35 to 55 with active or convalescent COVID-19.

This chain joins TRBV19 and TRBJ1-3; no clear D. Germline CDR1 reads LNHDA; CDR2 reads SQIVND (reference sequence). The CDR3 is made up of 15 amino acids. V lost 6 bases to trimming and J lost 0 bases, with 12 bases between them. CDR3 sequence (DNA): TGTGCCAGTAGACCCGATCCGAGCTCTGGAAACACCATATATTTT. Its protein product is CASRPDPSSGNTIYF.

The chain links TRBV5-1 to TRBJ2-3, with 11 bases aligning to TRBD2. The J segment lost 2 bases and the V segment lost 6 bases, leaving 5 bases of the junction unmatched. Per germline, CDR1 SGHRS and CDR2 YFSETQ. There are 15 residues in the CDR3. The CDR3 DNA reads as TGCGCCAGCACCCTAGCGGGGGGAATCACAGATACGCAGTATTTT. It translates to CASTLAGGITDTQYF.

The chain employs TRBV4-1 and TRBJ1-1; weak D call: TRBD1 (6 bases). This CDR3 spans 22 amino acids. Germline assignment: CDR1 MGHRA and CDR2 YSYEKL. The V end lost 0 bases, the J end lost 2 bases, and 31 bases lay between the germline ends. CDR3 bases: TGCGCCAGCAGCCAAGATATTGCTGACAGGTCCACCCCAACTTCACGTAACACTGAAGCTTTCTTT. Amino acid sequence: CASSQDIADRSTPTSRNTEAFF.

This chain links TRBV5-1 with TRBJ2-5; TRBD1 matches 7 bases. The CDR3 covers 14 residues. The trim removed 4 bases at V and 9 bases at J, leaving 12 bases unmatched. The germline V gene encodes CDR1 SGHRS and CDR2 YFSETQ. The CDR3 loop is CASSPGQIQEAQYF. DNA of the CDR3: TGCGCCAGCAGCCCGGGACAGATCCAAGAAGCCCAGTACTTC.

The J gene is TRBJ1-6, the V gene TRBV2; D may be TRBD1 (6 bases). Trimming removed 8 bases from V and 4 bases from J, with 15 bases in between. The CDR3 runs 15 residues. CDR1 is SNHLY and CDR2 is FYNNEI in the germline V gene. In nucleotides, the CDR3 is TGTGCCAGCTACCCCGACAGGAGTTATAATTCACCCCTCCACTTT. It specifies CASYPDRSYNSPLHF.

Here the CDR3 reads CASSLGTPANYGYTF. As DNA, the CDR3 is TGTGCCAGCAGCCTTGGGACACCAGCGAACTATGGCTACACCTTC. The J gene is TRBJ1-2, the V gene TRBV5-6, with D possibly being TRBD1 (6 bases). Trimming removed 4 bases at V and 2 bases at J, with 15 bases between. Germline CDR1 is SGHDT and CDR2 is YYEEEE. This CDR3 comprises 15 residues.

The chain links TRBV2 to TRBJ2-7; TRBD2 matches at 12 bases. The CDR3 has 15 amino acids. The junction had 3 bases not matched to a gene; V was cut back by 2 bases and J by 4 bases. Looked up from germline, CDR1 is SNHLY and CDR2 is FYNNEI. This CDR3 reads CASSELAGGPYEQYF. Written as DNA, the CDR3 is TGTGCCAGCAGTGAACTAGCGGGGGGGCCTTACGAGCAGTACTTC. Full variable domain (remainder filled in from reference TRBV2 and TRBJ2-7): EPEVTQTPSHQVTQMGQEVILRCVPISNHLYFYWYRQILGQKVEFLVSFYNNEISEKSEIFDDQFSVERPDGSNFTLKIRSTKLEDSAMYFCASSELAGGPYEQYFGPGTRLTVT.

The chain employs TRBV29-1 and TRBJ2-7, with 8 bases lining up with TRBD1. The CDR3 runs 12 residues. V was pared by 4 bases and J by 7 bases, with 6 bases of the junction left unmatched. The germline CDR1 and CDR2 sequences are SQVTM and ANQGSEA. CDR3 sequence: CSVGQGAEEQYF. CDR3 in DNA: TGCAGCGTTGGTCAGGGGGCGGAGGAGCAGTACTTC.

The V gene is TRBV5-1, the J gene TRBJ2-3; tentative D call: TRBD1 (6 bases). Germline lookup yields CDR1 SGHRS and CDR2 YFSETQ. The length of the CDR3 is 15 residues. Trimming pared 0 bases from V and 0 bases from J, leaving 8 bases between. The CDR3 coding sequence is TGCGCCAGCAGCTTGGGGGGACAAAGCACAGATACGCAGTATTTT. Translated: CASSLGGQSTDTQYF. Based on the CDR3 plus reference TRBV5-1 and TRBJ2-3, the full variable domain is KAGVTQTPRYLIKTRGQQVTLSCSPISGHRSVSWYQQTPGQGLQFLFEYFSETQRNKGNFPGRFSGRQFSNSRSEMNVSTLELGDSALYLCASSLGGQSTDTQYFGPGTRLTVL.

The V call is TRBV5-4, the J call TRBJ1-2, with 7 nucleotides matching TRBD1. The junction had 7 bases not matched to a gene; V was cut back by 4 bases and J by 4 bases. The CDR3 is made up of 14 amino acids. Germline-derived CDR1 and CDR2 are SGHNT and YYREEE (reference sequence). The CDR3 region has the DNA TGTGCCAGCAGCCCCCAGACAGGGAGCTATGGCTACACCTTC. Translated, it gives CASSPQTGSYGYTF. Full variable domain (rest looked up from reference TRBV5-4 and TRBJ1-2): ETGVTQSPTHLIKTRGQQVTLRCSSQSGHNTVSWYQQALGQGPQFIFQYYREEENGRGNFPPRFSGLQFPNYSSELNVNALELDDSALYLCASSPQTGSYGYTFGSGTRLTVV.

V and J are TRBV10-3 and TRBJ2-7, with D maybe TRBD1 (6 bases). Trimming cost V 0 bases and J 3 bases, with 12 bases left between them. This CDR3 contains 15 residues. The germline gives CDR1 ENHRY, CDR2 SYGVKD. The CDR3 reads CAISESPRGSYEQYF. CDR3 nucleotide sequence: TGTGCCATCAGTGAGTCTCCCAGGGGAAGCTACGAGCAGTACTTC.

CDR3 sequence: CAIRGLWTSGGGVSNTGELFF. The CDR3 nucleotides are TGTGCCATCCGTGGTCTTTGGACTAGCGGGGGGGGAGTTTCGAACACCGGGGAGCTGTTTTTT. V is TRBV10-3 and J is TRBJ2-2, with 15 bases matching TRBD2. CDR3 size: 21 residues. Germline CDR1 and CDR2: ENHRY and SYGVKD. Trimming cost V 8 bases and J 0 bases; bases outside gene matches: 16.

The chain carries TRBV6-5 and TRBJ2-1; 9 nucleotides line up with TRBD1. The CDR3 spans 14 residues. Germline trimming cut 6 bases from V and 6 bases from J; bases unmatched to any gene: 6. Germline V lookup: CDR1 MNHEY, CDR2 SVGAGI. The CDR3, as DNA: TGTGCCAGCAGCTCCGGGACAGGGCTCAATGAGCAGTTCTTC. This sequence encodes CASSSGTGLNEQFF.

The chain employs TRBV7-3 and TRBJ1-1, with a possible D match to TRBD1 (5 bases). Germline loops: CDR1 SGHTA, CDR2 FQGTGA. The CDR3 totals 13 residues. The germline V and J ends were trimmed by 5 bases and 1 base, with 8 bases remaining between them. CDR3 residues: CASSIQGNTEAFF. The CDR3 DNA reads TGTGCCAGCAGCATTCAGGGGAACACTGAAGCTTTCTTT.

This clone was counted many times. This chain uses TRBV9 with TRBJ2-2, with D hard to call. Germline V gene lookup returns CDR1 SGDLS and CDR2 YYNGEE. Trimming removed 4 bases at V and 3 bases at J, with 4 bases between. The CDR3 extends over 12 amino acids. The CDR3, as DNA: TGTGCCAGCAGCCCTCACACCGGGGAGCTGTTTTTT. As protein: CASSPHTGELFF.

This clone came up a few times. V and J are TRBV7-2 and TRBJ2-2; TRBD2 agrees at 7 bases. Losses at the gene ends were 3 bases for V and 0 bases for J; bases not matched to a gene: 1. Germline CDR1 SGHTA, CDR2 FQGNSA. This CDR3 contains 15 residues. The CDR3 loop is CASSLSGANTGELFF. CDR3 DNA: TGTGCCAGCAGCTTGAGCGGGGCGAACACCGGGGAGCTGTTTTTT. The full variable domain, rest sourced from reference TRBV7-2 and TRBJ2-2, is GAGVSQSPSNKVTEKGKDVELRCDPISGHTALYWYRQSLGQGLEFLIYFQGNSAPDKSGLPSDRFSAERTGGSVSTLTIQRTQQEDSAVYLCASSLSGANTGELFFGEGSRLTVL.

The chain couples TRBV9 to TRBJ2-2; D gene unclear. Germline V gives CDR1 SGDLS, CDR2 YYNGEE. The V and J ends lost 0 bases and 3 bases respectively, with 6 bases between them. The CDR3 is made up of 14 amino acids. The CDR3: CASSVVPDTGELFF. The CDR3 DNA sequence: TGTGCCAGCAGCGTAGTTCCCGACACCGGGGAGCTGTTTTTT. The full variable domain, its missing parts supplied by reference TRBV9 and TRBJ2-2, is DSGVTQTPKHLITATGQRVTLRCSPRSGDLSVYWYQQSLDQGLQFLIQYYNGEERAKGNILERFSAQQFPDLHSELNLSSLELGDSALYFCASSVVPDTGELFFGEGSRLTVL.

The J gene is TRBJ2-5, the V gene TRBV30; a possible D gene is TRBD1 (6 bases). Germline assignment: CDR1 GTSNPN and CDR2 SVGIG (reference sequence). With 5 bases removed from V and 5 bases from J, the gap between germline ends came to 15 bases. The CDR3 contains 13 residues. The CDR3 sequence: CAWLIQGRETQYF. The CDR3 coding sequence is TGTGCCTGGCTGATACAGGGTAGGGAGACCCAGTACTTC.

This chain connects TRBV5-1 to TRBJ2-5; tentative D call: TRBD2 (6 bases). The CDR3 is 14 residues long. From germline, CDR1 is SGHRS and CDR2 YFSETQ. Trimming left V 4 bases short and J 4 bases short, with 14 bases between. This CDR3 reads CASSPYSSAETQYF. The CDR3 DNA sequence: TGCGCCAGCAGCCCGTACTCTAGCGCAGAGACCCAGTACTTC. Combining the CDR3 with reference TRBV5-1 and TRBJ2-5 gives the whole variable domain KAGVTQTPRYLIKTRGQQVTLSCSPISGHRSVSWYQQTPGQGLQFLFEYFSETQRNKGNFPGRFSGRQFSNSRSEMNVSTLELGDSALYLCASSPYSSAETQYFGPGTRLLVL.

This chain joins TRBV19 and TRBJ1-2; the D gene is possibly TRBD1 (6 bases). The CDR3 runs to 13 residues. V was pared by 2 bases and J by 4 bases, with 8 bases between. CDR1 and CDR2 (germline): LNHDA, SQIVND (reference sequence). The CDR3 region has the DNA TGTGCCAGTAGTATACAGACAGGCTATGGCTACACCTTC. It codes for CASSIQTGYGYTF.

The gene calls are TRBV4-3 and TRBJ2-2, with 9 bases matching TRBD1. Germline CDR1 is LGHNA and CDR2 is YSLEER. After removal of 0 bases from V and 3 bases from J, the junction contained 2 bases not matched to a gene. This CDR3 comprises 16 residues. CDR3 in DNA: TGCGCCAGCAGCCAAGAAGGGACAGGGTACACCGGGGAGCTGTTTTTT. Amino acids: CASSQEGTGYTGELFF.